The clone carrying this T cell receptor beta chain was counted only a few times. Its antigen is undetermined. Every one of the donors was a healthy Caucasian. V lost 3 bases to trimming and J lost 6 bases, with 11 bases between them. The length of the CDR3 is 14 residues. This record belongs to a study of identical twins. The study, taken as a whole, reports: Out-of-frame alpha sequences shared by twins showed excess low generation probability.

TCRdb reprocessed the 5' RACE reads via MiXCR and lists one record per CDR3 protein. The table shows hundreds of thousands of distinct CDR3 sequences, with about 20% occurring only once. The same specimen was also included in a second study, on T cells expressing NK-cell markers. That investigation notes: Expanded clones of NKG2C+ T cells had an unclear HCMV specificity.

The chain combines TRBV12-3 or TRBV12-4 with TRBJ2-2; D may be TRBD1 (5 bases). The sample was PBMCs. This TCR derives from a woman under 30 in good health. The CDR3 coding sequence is TGTGCCAGCAGTTTGGGTCCAGGGTCCGGGGAGCTGTTTTTT. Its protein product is CASSLGPGSGELFF.